This T cell receptor (beta chain) was recovered during a study of blood T cells in healthy people across ages. On the study more broadly: Per every two T cells, about one barcoded beta molecule was captured by template switching. Study-level results: CMV infection status of these donors was not known.

The authors ran a second PCR of about 6 to 11 cycles using a sample-barcoded 5' primer and a J-beta primer mix. A template-switch adaptor that had 12 random nucleotides put a tag on each cDNA molecule. MiXCR, applied by TCRdb to the 5' RACE reads, yields one record per CDR3 protein. The sample holds around 850,000 distinct CDR3 sequences, 36% seen once. Regarding this clonotype: The target antigen is unknown.

Total RNA, at least 5.5 micrograms per sample, came from PBMCs. The CDR3 runs 18 residues. Germline V lookup: CDR1 LGHNA, CDR2 YSLEER. V was clipped by 4 bases and J by 0 bases, with 21 bases between them. The chain links TRBV4-3 to TRBJ1-2; no definite D call. This receptor was taken from a man younger than 35 in good health. Sample: blood. The CDR3 spells CASSRDQARLGANYGYTF. The CDR3 region has the DNA TGCGCCAGCAGCCGAGACCAGGCACGGCTTGGAGCTAACTATGGCTACACCTTC.